This TCR beta chain was sequenced in a study of blood T cell repertoires in COVID-19. Background on the study: Researchers got acute and convalescent COVID-19 samples from the United States, Italy and Spain.

The V and J ends lost 2 bases and 1 base respectively, with 8 bases between them. CDR1 is MNHNS, CDR2 SASEGT, per germline. The CDR3 has 15 amino acids. The repertoire was sequenced with immunoSEQ multiplex PCR; TCRdb's copy has only in-frame clones and lacks some. The sample has roughly 68,000 clones; roughly 84% are singletons. The clonotype was recovered from a man aged 50 to 59 with active COVID-19. The chain is built from TRBV6-1 and TRBJ1-4; no definite D call. Source material: peripheral blood. CDR3 coding DNA: TGTGCCAGCAGTGAAAGAGCGTTAACTAATGAAAAACTGTTTTTT. Translating it yields CASSERALTNEKLFF.